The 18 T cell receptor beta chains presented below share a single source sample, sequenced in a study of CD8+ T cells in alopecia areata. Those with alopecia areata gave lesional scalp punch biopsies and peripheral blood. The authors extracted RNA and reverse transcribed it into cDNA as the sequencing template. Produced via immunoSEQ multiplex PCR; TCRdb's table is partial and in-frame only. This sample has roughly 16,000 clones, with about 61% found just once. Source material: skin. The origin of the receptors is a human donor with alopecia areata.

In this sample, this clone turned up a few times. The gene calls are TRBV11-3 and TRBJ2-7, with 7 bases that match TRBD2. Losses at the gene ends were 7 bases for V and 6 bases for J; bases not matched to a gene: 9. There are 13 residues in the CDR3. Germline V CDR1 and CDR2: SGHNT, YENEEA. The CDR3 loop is CASTGRGPLEQYF. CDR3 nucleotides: TGTGCCAGCACAGGGAGGGGTCCCCTCGAGCAGTACTTC.

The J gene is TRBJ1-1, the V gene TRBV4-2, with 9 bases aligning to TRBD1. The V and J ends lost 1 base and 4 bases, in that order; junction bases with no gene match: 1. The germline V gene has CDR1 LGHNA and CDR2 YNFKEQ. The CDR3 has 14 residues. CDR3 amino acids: CASSQGDRVTEAFF. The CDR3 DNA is TGTGCCAGCAGCCAAGGGGACAGGGTCACTGAAGCTTTCTTT.

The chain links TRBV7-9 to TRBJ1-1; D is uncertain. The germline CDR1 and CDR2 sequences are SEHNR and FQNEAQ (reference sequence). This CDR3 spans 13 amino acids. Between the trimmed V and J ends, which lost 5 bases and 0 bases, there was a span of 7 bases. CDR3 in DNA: TGTGCCAGCAGCCGACTCATGAACACTGAAGCTTTCTTT. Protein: CASSRLMNTEAFF.

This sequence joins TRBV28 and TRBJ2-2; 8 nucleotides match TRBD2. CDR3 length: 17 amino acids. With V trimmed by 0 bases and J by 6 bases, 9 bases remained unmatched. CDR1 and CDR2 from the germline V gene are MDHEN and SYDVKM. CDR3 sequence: CASSLWALAGGPGELFF. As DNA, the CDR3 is TGTGCCAGCAGTTTATGGGCGTTGGCGGGAGGCCCCGGGGAGCTGTTTTTT. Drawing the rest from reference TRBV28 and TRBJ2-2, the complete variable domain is DVKVTQSSRYLVKRTGEKVFLECVQDMDHENMFWYRQDPGLGLRLIYFSYDVKMKEKGDIPEGYSVSREKKERFSLILESASTNQTSMYLCASSLWALAGGPGELFFGEGSRLTVL.

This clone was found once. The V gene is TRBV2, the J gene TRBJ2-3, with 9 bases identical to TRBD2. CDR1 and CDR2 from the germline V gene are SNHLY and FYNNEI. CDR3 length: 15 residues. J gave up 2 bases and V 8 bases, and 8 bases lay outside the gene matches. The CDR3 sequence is CASSRLAAFTDTQYF. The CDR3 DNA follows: TGTGCCAGCTCCCGACTAGCGGCTTTCACAGATACGCAGTATTTT.

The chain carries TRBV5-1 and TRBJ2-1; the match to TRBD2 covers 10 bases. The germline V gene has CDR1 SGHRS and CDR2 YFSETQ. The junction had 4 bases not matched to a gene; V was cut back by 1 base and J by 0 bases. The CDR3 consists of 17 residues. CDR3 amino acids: CASSLYSGRSSYNEQFF. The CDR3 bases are TGCGCCAGCAGCTTGTATAGCGGGAGGTCCTCCTACAATGAGCAGTTCTTC.

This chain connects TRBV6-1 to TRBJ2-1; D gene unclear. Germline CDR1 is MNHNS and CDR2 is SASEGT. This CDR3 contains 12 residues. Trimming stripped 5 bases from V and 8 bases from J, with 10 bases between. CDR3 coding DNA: TGTGCCAGCAGTCCCCAAGGCCATGAGCAGTTCTTC. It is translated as CASSPQGHEQFF.

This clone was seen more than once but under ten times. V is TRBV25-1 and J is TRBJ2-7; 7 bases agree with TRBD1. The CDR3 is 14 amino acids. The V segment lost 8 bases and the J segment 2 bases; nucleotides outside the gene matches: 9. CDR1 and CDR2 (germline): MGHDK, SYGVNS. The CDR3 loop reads CASEKGTDPYEQYF. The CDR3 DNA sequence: TGTGCCAGCGAAAAAGGGACAGATCCCTACGAGCAGTACTTC.

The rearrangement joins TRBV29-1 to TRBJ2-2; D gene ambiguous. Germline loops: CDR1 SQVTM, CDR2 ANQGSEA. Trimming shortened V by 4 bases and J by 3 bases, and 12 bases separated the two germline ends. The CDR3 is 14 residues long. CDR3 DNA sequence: TGCAGCGTTGTATCCCCACAGTACACCGGGGAGCTGTTTTTT. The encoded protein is CSVVSPQYTGELFF.

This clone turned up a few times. As DNA, the CDR3 is TGTGCCAGTAGTAGCCAGCGGGAGTTCGACAATGAGCAGTTCTTC. Amino acids: CASSSQREFDNEQFF. The chain combines TRBV19 with TRBJ2-1; 8 nucleotides agree with TRBD2. Unmatched junction bases numbered 7, after V lost 4 bases and J lost 5 bases. The CDR3 covers 15 residues. Germline CDR1 is LNHDA and CDR2 is SQIVND (reference sequence).

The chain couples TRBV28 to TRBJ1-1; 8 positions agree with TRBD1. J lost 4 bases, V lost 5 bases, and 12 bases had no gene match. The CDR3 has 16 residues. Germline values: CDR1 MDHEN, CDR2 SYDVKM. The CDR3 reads CASSLPRTGWGTEAFF. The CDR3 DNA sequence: TGTGCCAGCAGTCTCCCTCGGACAGGGTGGGGCACTGAAGCTTTCTTT. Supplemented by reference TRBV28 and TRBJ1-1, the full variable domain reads DVKVTQSSRYLVKRTGEKVFLECVQDMDHENMFWYRQDPGLGLRLIYFSYDVKMKEKGDIPEGYSVSREKKERFSLILESASTNQTSMYLCASSLPRTGWGTEAFFGQGTRLTVV.

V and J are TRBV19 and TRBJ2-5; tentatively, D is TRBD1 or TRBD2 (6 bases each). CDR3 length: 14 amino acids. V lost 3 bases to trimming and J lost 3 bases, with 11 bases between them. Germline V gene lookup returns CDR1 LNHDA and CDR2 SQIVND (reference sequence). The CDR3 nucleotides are TGTGCCAGTAGTATGGGGGGACATAAAGAGACCCAGTACTTC. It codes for CASSMGGHKETQYF. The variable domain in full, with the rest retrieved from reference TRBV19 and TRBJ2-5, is DGGITQSPKYLFRKEGQNVTLSCEQNLNHDAMYWYRQDPGQGLRLIYYSQIVNDFQKGDIAEGYSVSREKKESFPLTVTSAQKNPTAFYLCASSMGGHKETQYFGPGTRLLVL.

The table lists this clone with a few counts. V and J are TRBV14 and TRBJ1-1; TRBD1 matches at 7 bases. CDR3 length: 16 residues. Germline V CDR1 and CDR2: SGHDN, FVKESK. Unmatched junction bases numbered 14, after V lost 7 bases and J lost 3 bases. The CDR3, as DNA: TGTGCCAGCAACTCCATACAGGGGAAAGAAGACACTGAAGCTTTCTTT. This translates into CASNSIQGKEDTEAFF.

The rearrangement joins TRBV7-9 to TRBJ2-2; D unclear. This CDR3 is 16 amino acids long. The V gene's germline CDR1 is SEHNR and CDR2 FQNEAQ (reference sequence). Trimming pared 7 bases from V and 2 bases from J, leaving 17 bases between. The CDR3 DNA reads TGTGCCAGCATCCTCGAAGGGCTGGGAAACACCGGGGAGCTGTTTTTT. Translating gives CASILEGLGNTGELFF. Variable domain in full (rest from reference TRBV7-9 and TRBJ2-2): DTGVSQNPRHKITKRGQNVTFRCDPISEHNRLYWYRQTLGQGPEFLTYFQNEAQLEKSRLLSDRFSAERPKGSFSTLEIQRTEQGDSAMYLCASILEGLGNTGELFFGEGSRLTVL.

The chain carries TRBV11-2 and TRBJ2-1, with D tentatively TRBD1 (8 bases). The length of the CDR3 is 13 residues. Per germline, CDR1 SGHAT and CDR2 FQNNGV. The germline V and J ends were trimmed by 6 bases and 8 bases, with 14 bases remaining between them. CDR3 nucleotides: TGTGCCAGCAGAACTACAGGGGGGGATGAGCAGTTCTTC. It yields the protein CASRTTGGDEQFF.

The CDR3 nucleotides are TGTGCCAGCAGTCTCACCCGGGACCTCCCCCAACAGTTCTTC. This sequence encodes CASSLTRDLPQQFF. The rearrangement uses TRBV28 and TRBJ2-1, with D perhaps being TRBD1 or TRBD2 (5 bases each). This CDR3 has 14 amino acids. Germline CDR1 reads MDHEN; CDR2 reads SYDVKM. The V end lost 5 bases, the J end lost 13 bases, and 21 bases lay between the germline ends.

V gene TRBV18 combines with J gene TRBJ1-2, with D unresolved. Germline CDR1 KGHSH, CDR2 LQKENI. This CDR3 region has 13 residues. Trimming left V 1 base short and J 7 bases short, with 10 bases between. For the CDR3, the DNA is TGTGCCAGCTCACCACTCGCCTCGTCTGGCTACACCTTC. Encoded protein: CASSPLASSGYTF.

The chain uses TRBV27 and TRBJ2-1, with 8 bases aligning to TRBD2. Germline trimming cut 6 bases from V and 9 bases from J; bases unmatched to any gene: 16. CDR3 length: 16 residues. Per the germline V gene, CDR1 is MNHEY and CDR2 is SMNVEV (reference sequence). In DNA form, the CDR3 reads TGTGCCAGCAGCCCCCCTCCGGGACTAGTGTTCTCTGAGCAGTTCTTC. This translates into CASSPPPGLVFSEQFF.